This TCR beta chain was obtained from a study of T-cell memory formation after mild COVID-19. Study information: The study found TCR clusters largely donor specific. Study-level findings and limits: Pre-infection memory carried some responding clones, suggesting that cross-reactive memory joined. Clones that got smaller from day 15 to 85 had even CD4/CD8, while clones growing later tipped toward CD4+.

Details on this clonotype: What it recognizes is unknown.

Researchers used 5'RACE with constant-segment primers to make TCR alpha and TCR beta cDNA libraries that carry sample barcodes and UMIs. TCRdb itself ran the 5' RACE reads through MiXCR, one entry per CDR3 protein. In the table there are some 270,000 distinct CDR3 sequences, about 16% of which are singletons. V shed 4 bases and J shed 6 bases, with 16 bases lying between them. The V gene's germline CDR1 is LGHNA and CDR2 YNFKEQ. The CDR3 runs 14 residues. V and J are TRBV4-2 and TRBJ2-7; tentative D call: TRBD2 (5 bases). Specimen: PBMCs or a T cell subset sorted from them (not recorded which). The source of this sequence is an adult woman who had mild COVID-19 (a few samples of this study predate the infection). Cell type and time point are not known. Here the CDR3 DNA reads TGTGCCAGCAGCCCCATTGGGCCCGCGGGCGAGCAGTACTTC. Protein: CASSPIGPAGEQYF.